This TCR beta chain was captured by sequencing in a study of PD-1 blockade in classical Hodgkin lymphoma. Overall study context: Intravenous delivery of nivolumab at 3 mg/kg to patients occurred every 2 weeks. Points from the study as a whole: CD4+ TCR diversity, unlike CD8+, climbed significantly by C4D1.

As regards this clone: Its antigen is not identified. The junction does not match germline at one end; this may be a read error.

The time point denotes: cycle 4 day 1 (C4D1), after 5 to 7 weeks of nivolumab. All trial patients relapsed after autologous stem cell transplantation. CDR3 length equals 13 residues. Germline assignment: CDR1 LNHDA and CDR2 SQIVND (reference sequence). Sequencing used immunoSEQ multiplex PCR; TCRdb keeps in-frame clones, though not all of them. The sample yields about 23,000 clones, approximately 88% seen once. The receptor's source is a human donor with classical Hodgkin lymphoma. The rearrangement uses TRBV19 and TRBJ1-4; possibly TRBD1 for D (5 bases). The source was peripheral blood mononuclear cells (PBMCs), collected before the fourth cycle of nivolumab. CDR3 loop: CASSQDKNGKLFF. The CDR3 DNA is TGTGCCAGTAGTCAGGACAAGAATGGAAAACTGTTTTTT.